The entry below gives a single T cell receptor (beta chain) sequence along with its context. Its target is unknown. The sample originates from a study of T cell responses to AZD1222 COVID-19 vaccine. Study-wide results and limits: Targeting of unmutated variant regions was reportedly seen in nearly half of spike-specific TCRs. Spike-specific TCR repertoires showed rising breadth and depth after two AZD1222 doses. AZD1222 recipients seropositive at baseline numbered only six or seven. Without day 14 samples, only post-peak T cell repertoires were studied.

V lost 6 bases to trimming and J lost 6 bases, with 14 bases between them. Germline values: CDR1 MNHEY, CDR2 SVGAGI. This CDR3 has 13 residues. The protocol was immunoSEQ multiplex PCR, while the TCRdb copy is restricted to in-frame clones and leaves out a portion. The repertoire holds about 260,000 clones, with just over 90% as singletons. The source of this sequence is an adult in good health. The input for sequencing was peripheral blood, taken on day 0 of AZD1222 vaccination. This rearrangement joins TRBV6-5 to TRBJ1-1; D is possibly TRBD1 (5 bases). CDR3 DNA sequence: TGTGCCAGCAGAGATAACAGGTTTTCTGAAGCTTTCTTT. It encodes CASRDNRFSEAFF.